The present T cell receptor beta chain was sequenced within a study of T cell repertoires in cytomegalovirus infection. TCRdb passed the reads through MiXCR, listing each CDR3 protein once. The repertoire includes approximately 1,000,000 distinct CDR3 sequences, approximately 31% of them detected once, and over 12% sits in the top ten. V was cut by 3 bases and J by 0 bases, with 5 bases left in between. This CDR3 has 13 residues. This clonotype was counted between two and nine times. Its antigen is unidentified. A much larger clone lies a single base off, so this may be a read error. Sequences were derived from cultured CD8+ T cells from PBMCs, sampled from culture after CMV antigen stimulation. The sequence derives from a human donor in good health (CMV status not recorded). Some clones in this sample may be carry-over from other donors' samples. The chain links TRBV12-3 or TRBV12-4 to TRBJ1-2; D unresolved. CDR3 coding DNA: TGTGCCAGCAGTTTCCCAGCTAACTATGGCTACACCTTC. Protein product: CASSFPANYGYTF.